These 2 T cell receptor beta chains were all obtained from the same sample, sequenced in a study of T cells in Graves' hyperthyroidism and ophthalmopathy. Amplified TCR beta CDR3 regions derived from RNA transcripts. With the HTBI primer set, the TCR CDR3 went through a first round of RT-PCR. TCRdb reanalysed the multiplex PCR reads using MiXCR and keeps one entry per CDR3 protein. The table lists almost 350,000 distinct CDR3 sequences, 15% to 20% of them singletons, with roughly 16% in the top ten. Specimen: blood. Receptors originate from a woman aged 40 to 50 with Graves' ophthalmopathy.

The chain has TRBV20-1 and TRBJ2-7, with a weak D call TRBD1 (6 bases). The J call may be faulty, since TRBJ2-1 better matches the DNA end. Germline assignment: CDR1 DFQATT and CDR2 SNEGSKA (reference sequence). The CDR3 runs to 13 residues. The CDR3 loop reads CSVAETGAYEQFF. Written as DNA, the CDR3 is TGCAGTGTTGCCGAGACAGGCGCCTACGAGCAGTTCTTC.

V is TRBV4-1 and J is TRBJ2-6, with TRBD2 matching 8 bases. From germline, CDR1 is MGHRA and CDR2 YSYEKL. The V segment lost 1 base and the J segment 0 bases; nucleotides outside the gene matches: 5. The CDR3 has 18 residues. CDR3 sequence (DNA): TGCGCCAGCAGCCAAGCCCCGGGAGGGCTCTCTGGGGCCAACGTCCTGACTTTC. Translated: CASSQAPGGLSGANVLTF.